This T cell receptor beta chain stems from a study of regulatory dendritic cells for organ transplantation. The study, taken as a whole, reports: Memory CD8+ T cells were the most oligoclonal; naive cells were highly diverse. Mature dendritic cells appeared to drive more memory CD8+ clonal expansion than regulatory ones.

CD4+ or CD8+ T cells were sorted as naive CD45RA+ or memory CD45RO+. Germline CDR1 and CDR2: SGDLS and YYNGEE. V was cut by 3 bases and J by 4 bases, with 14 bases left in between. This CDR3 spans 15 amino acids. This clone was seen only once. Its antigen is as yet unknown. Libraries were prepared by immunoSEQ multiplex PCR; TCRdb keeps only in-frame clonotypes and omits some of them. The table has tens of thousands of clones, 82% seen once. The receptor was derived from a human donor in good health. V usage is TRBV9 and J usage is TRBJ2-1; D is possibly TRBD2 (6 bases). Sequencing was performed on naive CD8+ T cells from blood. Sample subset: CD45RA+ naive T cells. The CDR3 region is CASSAGGAVYNEQFF. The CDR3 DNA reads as TGTGCCAGCAGCGCCGGAGGGGCCGTTTACAATGAGCAGTTCTTC.